By proportion, the clone carrying this T cell receptor beta chain is medium-sized. Its target is unknown. The entry originates in a study of spatial heterogeneity in lung cancer. Turning to the study itself: In tumor regions, TCR transcript counts tracked strongly with a T cell module score from matched bulk RNA-seq. Raw-read counts averaged over ten per unique TCR and UMI combination. General study findings and limits: The number of expanded tumor alpha and beta chains correlated with mutation number.

Sample time point: sample taken at primary tumor resection. The cohort: around 79 early-stage, untreated non-small cell lung cancer patients. Extraction of whole RNA from tumor, nontumor lung or frozen PBMC preceded unsorted sequencing. V was pared by 6 bases and J by 2 bases, with 11 bases between. Germline-derived CDR1 and CDR2 are ENHRY and SYGVKD. The CDR3 has 13 residues. Each CDR3 protein gets one entry after TCRdb re-called the 5' RACE reads with MiXCR. Of around 5,000 distinct CDR3 sequences listed, 16% are singletons. The rearrangement joins TRBV10-3 to TRBJ2-7; the D gene is possibly TRBD2 (6 bases). The sequence was obtained from a male donor with early-stage non-small cell lung cancer. The input for sequencing was lung tumor tissue, taken at surgery. This CDR3 reads CAIRRDSPYEQYF. The CDR3 DNA reads as TGTGCCATCAGACGGGACTCCCCCTACGAGCAGTACTTC.